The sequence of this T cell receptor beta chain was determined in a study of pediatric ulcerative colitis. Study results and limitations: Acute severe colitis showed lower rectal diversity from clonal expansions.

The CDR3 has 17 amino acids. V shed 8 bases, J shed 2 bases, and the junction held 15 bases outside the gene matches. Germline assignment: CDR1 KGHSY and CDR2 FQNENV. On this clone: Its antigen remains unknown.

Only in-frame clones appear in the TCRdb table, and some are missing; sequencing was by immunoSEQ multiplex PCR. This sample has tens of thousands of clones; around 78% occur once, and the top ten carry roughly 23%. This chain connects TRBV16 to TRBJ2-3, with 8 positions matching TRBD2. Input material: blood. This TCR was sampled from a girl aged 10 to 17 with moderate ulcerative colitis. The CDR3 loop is CASGPLSAGGITDTQYF. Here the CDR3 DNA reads TGTGCCAGCGGTCCACTATCGGCGGGAGGAATCACAGATACGCAGTATTTT.